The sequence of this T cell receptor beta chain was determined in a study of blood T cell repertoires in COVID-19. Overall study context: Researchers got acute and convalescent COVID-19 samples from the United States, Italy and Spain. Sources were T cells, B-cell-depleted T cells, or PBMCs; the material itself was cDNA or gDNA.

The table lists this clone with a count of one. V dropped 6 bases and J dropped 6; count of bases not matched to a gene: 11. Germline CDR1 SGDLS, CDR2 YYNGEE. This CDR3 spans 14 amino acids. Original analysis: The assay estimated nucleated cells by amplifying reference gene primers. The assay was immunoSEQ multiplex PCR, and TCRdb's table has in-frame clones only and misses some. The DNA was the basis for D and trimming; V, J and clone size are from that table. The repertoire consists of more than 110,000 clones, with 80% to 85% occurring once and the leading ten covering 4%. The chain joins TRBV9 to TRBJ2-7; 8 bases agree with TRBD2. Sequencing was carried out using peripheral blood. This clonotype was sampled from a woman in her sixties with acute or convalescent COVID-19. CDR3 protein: CASTPGAGGLEQYF. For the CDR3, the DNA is TGTGCCAGCACCCCCGGGGCGGGAGGTCTCGAGCAGTACTTC.